The T cell receptor beta chain under discussion was sequenced for a study of persistence of HIV-infected CD4 T cells. Whole-study context: Median time on suppressive ART was around 8 years.

The CDR3 consists of 12 residues. V lost 1 base and J lost 3, with 3 bases in between. Germline lookup yields CDR1 WSHSY and CDR2 SAAADI. This clone came up a few times. What it binds is unknown. Sequencing used immunoSEQ version 4 in survey mode. Only in-frame clones appear in the TCRdb table, and some are missing; sequencing was by immunoSEQ multiplex PCR. The profile shows tens of thousands of clones, roughly 87% of them singletons. Stimulation used about 9.2 ug/mL lysate from CMV-infected fibroblasts. CD40L/CD69 double-negative CD45RO-high memory CD4+ T cells were collected. Donors were HIV-1-infected adults who began suppressive ART during chronic infection. A roughly 18-hour stimulation of CD8-depleted PBMCs used anti-CD28/CD49d costimulation, CD40-blocking antibody and enfuvirtide.

Sequencing used CD4+ T cells sorted from PBMCs after approximately 19-hour stimulation, obtained from a patient who received antiretroviral therapy. The receptor was derived from an adult woman with HIV who was CMV-seropositive. The rearrangement joins TRBV10-2 to TRBJ1-1; D is ambiguous. For the CDR3, the DNA is TGCGCCAGCAGTGAGTTGTACACTGAAGCTTTCTTT. Amino acid sequence: CASSELYTEAFF.